This TCR beta chain is drawn from a study of cytotoxic CD8 clonotypes in ibrutinib-treated CLL. Of note for this clone: Its antigen is as yet unknown.

Assay used: immunoSEQ multiplex PCR; TCRdb lists only in-frame clones, some missing. The table has some 160,000 clones, 81% seen once. The CDR3 is 14 residues long. Germline V gene data show CDR1 as LNHDA and CDR2 as SQIVND (reference sequence). V lost 5 bases and J lost 4, with 14 bases in between. Broader study findings: Public clonotypes, an uncommon group, contracted or remained stable on treatment.

Specimen: PBMCs, collected after 12 months of ibrutinib treatment. The origin of this receptor is a human donor with chronic lymphocytic leukemia. The chain employs TRBV19 and TRBJ1-1; no definite D call. CDR3 sequence reads: CASSPGVRGTEAFF. CDR3 DNA: TGTGCCAGTAGTCCCGGAGTTCGGGGCACTGAAGCTTTCTTT.